Shown below are 30 T cell receptor beta chains from a single sample sequenced in a study of blood T cell repertoires in COVID-19. The repertoire was sequenced with immunoSEQ multiplex PCR; TCRdb's copy has only in-frame clones and lacks some. The sample records about 140,000 clones, 80% to 90% being singletons. The material sequenced was peripheral blood. These receptor sequences come from a woman older than 75 with acute or convalescent COVID-19.

This chain connects TRBV24-1 to TRBJ2-1, with TRBD1 matching over 11 bases. The CDR3 extends over 14 amino acids. Trimming cost V 4 bases and J 8 bases; bases outside gene matches: 3. Per germline, CDR1 KGHDR and CDR2 SFDVKD. CDR3 sequence: CATSEGQGVYEQFF. The CDR3 DNA is TGTGCCACCAGTGAGGGACAGGGGGTCTATGAGCAGTTCTTC.

The rearrangement uses TRBV18 and TRBJ1-3, with D possibly matching TRBD1 (6 bases). The CDR3 has 16 residues. Germline V gives CDR1 KGHSH, CDR2 LQKENI. V dropped 0 bases and J dropped 3 bases, with 12 bases sitting between them. This CDR3 reads CASSPPDSTRGNTIYF. The CDR3 DNA reads TGTGCCAGCTCACCACCGGACAGTACCCGTGGAAACACCATATATTTT.

The count of this clone is one. This sequence joins TRBV9 and TRBJ1-5; D is perhaps TRBD1 (6 bases). Germline V gene lookup returns CDR1 SGDLS and CDR2 YYNGEE. Trimming left V 3 bases short and J 4 bases short, with 11 bases between. This CDR3 is 14 amino acids long. CDR3: CASSDGRGNQPQHF. The DNA of the CDR3 is TGTGCCAGCAGCGATGGGAGGGGGAATCAGCCCCAGCATTTT.

V and J are TRBV7-2 and TRBJ2-1; a weak D match, TRBD1 (5 bases). The CDR3 extends over 12 amino acids. V was shortened by 0 bases and J by 13 bases, with 10 bases between the two germline ends. The V gene's germline CDR1 is SGHTA and CDR2 FQGNSA. The CDR3 protein is CASSLATGIQFF. CDR3 DNA sequence: TGTGCCAGCAGCTTAGCTACAGGAATTCAGTTCTTC. Complete variable domain (other parts from reference TRBV7-2 and TRBJ2-1): GAGVSQSPSNKVTEKGKDVELRCDPISGHTALYWYRQSLGQGLEFLIYFQGNSAPDKSGLPSDRFSAERTGGSVSTLTIQRTQQEDSAVYLCASSLATGIQFFGPGTRLTVL.

The rearrangement links TRBV7-9 to TRBJ1-1; D remains unclear. Germline V lookup: CDR1 SEHNR, CDR2 FQNEAQ (reference sequence). CDR3 length: 11 residues. Trimming shortened V by 3 bases and J by 9 bases, and 8 bases separated the two germline ends. CDR3 DNA sequence: TGTGCCAGCAGCTTGCACAGCAAAGCTTTCTTT. Its translation: CASSLHSKAFF. Drawing the rest from reference TRBV7-9 and TRBJ1-1, the complete variable domain is DTGVSQNPRHKITKRGQNVTFRCDPISEHNRLYWYRQTLGQGPEFLTYFQNEAQLEKSRLLSDRFSAERPKGSFSTLEIQRTEQGDSAMYLCASSLHSKAFFGQGTRLTVV.

The genes are TRBV6-6 and TRBJ1-2, with 7 bases lining up with TRBD1. The CDR3 spans 15 residues. Unmatched junction bases numbered 8, after V lost 5 bases and J lost 2 bases. The germline gives CDR1 MNHNY, CDR2 SVGAGI (reference sequence). In DNA, the CDR3 is TGTGCCAGCAGTCCTGCGACAGGGAGGAACTATGGCTACACCTTC. Protein product: CASSPATGRNYGYTF.

This clone has a single count. This sample includes further DNA sequences coding for the same CDR3. CDR3 loop: CASSLGTGNQPQHF. CDR3 nucleotide sequence: TGTGCCAGCAGCCTCGGGACAGGGAATCAGCCCCAGCATTTT. This chain uses TRBV3-1 (or the pseudogene TRBV3-2) with TRBJ1-5; TRBD1 matches 9 bases. Per the germline V gene, CDR1 is LGHDT and CDR2 is YNNKEL (reference sequence). J gave up 4 bases and V 4 bases, and 2 bases lay outside the gene matches. The CDR3 is 14 amino acids.

The chain has TRBV12-3 or TRBV12-4 and TRBJ1-2; 8 bases map to TRBD1. The CDR3 contains 13 residues. V was clipped by 6 bases and J by 4 bases; unmatched bases: 4. CDR3 sequence reads: CASSRDRGYGYTF. CDR3 sequence (DNA): TGTGCCAGCAGCCGTGACAGGGGCTATGGCTACACCTTC.

This rearrangement joins TRBV7-3 to TRBJ2-3; D gene uncertain. The CDR3 consists of 13 residues. Trimming shortened V by 5 bases and J by 2 bases, and 8 bases separated the two germline ends. Germline loops: CDR1 SGHTA, CDR2 FQGTGA. The CDR3 sequence: CASSVALTDTQYF. CDR3 nucleotide sequence: TGTGCCAGCAGCGTCGCGCTCACAGATACGCAGTATTTT.

The CDR3 region is CASGQGGSGANVLTF. The CDR3 nucleotides are TGTGCCAGCGGACAAGGGGGCTCTGGGGCCAACGTCCTGACTTTC. This rearrangement joins TRBV28 to TRBJ2-6; weak D call: TRBD1 (6 bases). The CDR3 extends over 15 amino acids. Germline CDR1 and CDR2: MDHEN and SYDVKM. V lost 8 bases to trimming and J lost 0 bases, with 11 bases between them.

V and J are TRBV7-8 and TRBJ1-6; a possible D gene is TRBD1 (6 bases). The CDR3 length is 16 residues. Trimming left V 3 bases short and J 7 bases short, with 16 bases between. CDR1 and CDR2 (germline): SGHVS, FQNEAQ. The CDR3 sequence: CASSLVQGGWNSPLHF. The DNA of the CDR3 is TGTGCCAGCAGCTTGGTACAGGGCGGATGGAATTCACCCCTCCACTTT.

The J gene is TRBJ1-5, the V gene TRBV19; 7 bases are shared with TRBD1. V trimming: 4 bases; J trimming: 1 base; junction bases outside the gene matches: 10. The CDR3 runs 17 residues. CDR1 is LNHDA and CDR2 is SQIVND in the germline V gene (reference sequence). The CDR3 here is CASSSLQGRMSNQPQHF. The CDR3 nucleotides read TGTGCCAGTAGTAGCTTACAGGGGAGGATGAGCAATCAGCCCCAGCATTTT.

This sequence joins TRBV5-1 and TRBJ1-1, with 9 bases identical to TRBD1. From germline, CDR1 is SGHRS and CDR2 YFSETQ. The CDR3 extends over 12 amino acids. The trim removed 3 bases at V and 8 bases at J, leaving 2 bases unmatched. CDR3 DNA: TGCGCCAGCAGCTGGGACAGGGAAGAAGCTTTCTTT. This sequence encodes CASSWDREEAFF.

The CDR3 region is CASGRLSAGELFF. The CDR3 region has the DNA TGTGCCAGCGGCCGATTGAGCGCCGGGGAGCTGTTTTTT. The chain carries TRBV25-1 and TRBJ2-2; D is unclear. Trimming took 8 bases from V and 6 from J, leaving 13 bases between them. Per germline, CDR1 MGHDK and CDR2 SYGVNS. This CDR3 is 13 amino acids long.

The chain uses TRBV4-3 and TRBJ1-1, with 9 nucleotides matching TRBD1. Looked up from germline, CDR1 is LGHNA and CDR2 is YSLEER. This CDR3 region has 14 residues. J was trimmed by 4 bases and V by 6 bases; bases with no gene match: 6. As DNA, the CDR3 is TGCGCCAGCAGACACGGGGACAGGGCCACTGAAGCTTTCTTT. It codes for CASRHGDRATEAFF.

The CDR3: CASSEGSGPTDTQYF. The CDR3 DNA is TGTGCCAGCAGTGAAGGTAGCGGGCCCACAGATACGCAGTATTTT. The V gene is TRBV2, the J gene TRBJ2-3, with 7 nucleotides matching TRBD2. Germline CDR1 is SNHLY and CDR2 is FYNNEI. Unmatched junction bases numbered 3, after V lost 1 base and J lost 2 bases. This CDR3 contains 15 residues.

V and J are TRBV5-4 and TRBJ1-2; 10 bases match TRBD1. CDR3 length: 15 amino acids. Germline V gene sequence: CDR1 SGHNT, CDR2 YYREEE (reference sequence). Unmatched junction bases numbered 3, after V lost 0 bases and J lost 4 bases. The CDR3 DNA reads as TGTGCCAGCAGCTTGGCTGACAGGGGGCTCTATGGCTACACCTTC. This encodes CASSLADRGLYGYTF.

This sequence joins TRBV5-6 and TRBJ2-1, with TRBD1 matching 11 bases. V lost 3 bases, J lost 6 bases, and 8 bases stayed unmatched. The CDR3 covers 16 residues. CDR1 is SGHDT and CDR2 is YYEEEE in the germline V gene. CDR3 sequence: CASSSNTGTGGNEQFF. CDR3 nucleotides: TGTGCCAGCAGCTCAAATACCGGGACAGGGGGCAATGAGCAGTTCTTC.

The genes are TRBV5-1 and TRBJ1-2, with 10 positions matching TRBD1. V was clipped by 3 bases and J by 4 bases; unmatched bases: 6. Germline values: CDR1 SGHRS, CDR2 YFSETQ. The CDR3 has 15 residues. CDR3 protein: CASSSGTGASYGYTF. CDR3 DNA sequence: TGCGCCAGCAGCTCAGGGACAGGGGCATCCTATGGCTACACCTTC.

The chain combines TRBV7-6 with TRBJ1-2; 7 nucleotides agree with TRBD1. V lost 5 bases and J lost 6; bases outside the gene matches: 6. This CDR3 comprises 13 residues. CDR1 is SGHVS, CDR2 FNYEAQ, per germline. CDR3 sequence (DNA): TGTGCCAGCAGCGAGACAGGGCAACATGGCTACACCTTC. This gives the protein CASSETGQHGYTF.

V usage is TRBV5-5 and J usage is TRBJ1-1; TRBD1 agrees at 7 bases. The germline V gene has CDR1 SGHKS and CDR2 YYEKEE (reference sequence). The CDR3 has 15 amino acids. The V segment lost 3 bases and the J segment 0 bases; nucleotides outside the gene matches: 5. The CDR3 protein is CASSSRGQMNTEAFF. In nucleotides, the CDR3 is TGTGCCAGCAGCTCCAGGGGACAGATGAACACTGAAGCTTTCTTT.

This rearrangement joins TRBV27 to TRBJ1-1; 7 bases agree with TRBD1. CDR3 size: 14 residues. The V gene's germline CDR1 is MNHEY and CDR2 SMNVEV (reference sequence). The trim removed 6 bases at V and 1 base at J, leaving 5 bases unmatched. The CDR3 loop reads CASRLGGKNTEAFF. The CDR3 DNA reads as TGTGCCAGCAGACTAGGGGGCAAGAACACTGAAGCTTTCTTT.

The chain has TRBV6-5 and TRBJ1-2; D gene ambiguous. CDR1 MNHEY and CDR2 SVGAGI come from the germline V gene. Between the trimmed V and J ends, which lost 8 bases and 4 bases, there was a span of 11 bases. The CDR3 totals 12 residues. The DNA of the CDR3 is TGTGCCAGCGCAGACTACAGCTATGGCTACACCTTC. As protein: CASADYSYGYTF.

The chain recombines TRBV5-1 with TRBJ1-6; 8 nucleotides line up with TRBD1. Germline V gene data show CDR1 as SGHRS and CDR2 as YFSETQ. V lost 6 bases to trimming and J lost 8 bases; unmatched junction nucleotides: 10. The CDR3 extends over 15 amino acids. CDR3 sequence reads: CASKIQGAGDSPLHF. CDR3 in DNA: TGCGCCAGCAAAATTCAGGGGGCTGGGGATTCACCCCTCCACTTT.

The chain recombines TRBV5-4 with TRBJ2-2; TRBD2 matches 10 bases. J was trimmed by 2 bases and V by 4 bases; bases with no gene match: 8. The CDR3 spans 17 residues. Germline CDR1 SGHNT, CDR2 YYREEE (reference sequence). CDR3 DNA sequence: TGTGCCAGCAGCCCCGGACTAGCGGTATCTAACACCGGGGAGCTGTTTTTT. The encoded protein is CASSPGLAVSNTGELFF.

This clone showed up just a few times. The gene calls are TRBV7-2 and TRBJ1-2; D is uncertain. Germline CDR1 and CDR2: SGHTA and FQGNSA. The CDR3 totals 13 residues. V dropped 4 bases and J dropped 4 bases, with 10 bases sitting between them. The CDR3 reads CASSSTAPYGYTF. The CDR3 region has the DNA TGTGCCAGCAGCTCTACCGCCCCCTATGGCTACACCTTC.

The chain joins TRBV6-5 to TRBJ2-3; D is undetermined. The CDR3 runs to 14 residues. Germline lookup yields CDR1 MNHEY and CDR2 SVGAGI. V lost 0 bases and J lost 3, with 7 bases in between. The CDR3 region is CASSYSWRTDTQYF. CDR3 sequence (DNA): TGTGCCAGCAGTTACTCGTGGCGGACAGATACGCAGTATTTT.

The chain uses TRBV5-1 and TRBJ2-1, with D perhaps matching TRBD2 (6 bases). The germline V gene has CDR1 SGHRS and CDR2 YFSETQ. This CDR3 has 15 residues. Trimming pared 3 bases from V and 4 bases from J, leaving 14 bases between. The CDR3 DNA is TGCGCCAGCAGCTCCACGGGGGTGGGTTACAATGAGCAGTTCTTC. This sequence encodes CASSSTGVGYNEQFF. The full variable domain, rest sourced from reference TRBV5-1 and TRBJ2-1, is KAGVTQTPRYLIKTRGQQVTLSCSPISGHRSVSWYQQTPGQGLQFLFEYFSETQRNKGNFPGRFSGRQFSNSRSEMNVSTLELGDSALYLCASSSTGVGYNEQFFGPGTRLTVL.

This clone has more than one count but fewer than ten. This rearrangement joins TRBV7-2 to TRBJ1-2; D not certain. Germline lookup yields CDR1 SGHTA and CDR2 FQGNSA. V shed 3 bases and J shed 8 bases, with 13 bases lying between them. The CDR3 sequence is 13 residues long. The CDR3 loop reads CASSLSGTRGYTF. The CDR3 nucleotides are TGTGCCAGCAGCTTGTCGGGTACGAGGGGCTACACCTTC.

V and J are TRBV5-5 and TRBJ1-5; perhaps TRBD1 as D (6 bases). Trimming removed 1 base at V and 6 bases at J, with 17 bases between. The CDR3 loop spans 16 amino acids. The V gene's germline CDR1 is SGHKS and CDR2 YYEKEE (reference sequence). CDR3 nucleotide sequence: TGTGCCAGCAGCTTGAGAGCACAGGGTAAAGGTCAGCCCCAGCATTTT. Translated, it gives CASSLRAQGKGQPQHF. Based on the CDR3 plus reference TRBV5-5 and TRBJ1-5, the full variable domain is DAGVTQSPTHLIKTRGQQVTLRCSPISGHKSVSWYQQVLGQGPQFIFQYYEKEERGRGNFPDRFSARQFPNYSSELNVNALLLGDSALYLCASSLRAQGKGQPQHFGDGTRLSIL.